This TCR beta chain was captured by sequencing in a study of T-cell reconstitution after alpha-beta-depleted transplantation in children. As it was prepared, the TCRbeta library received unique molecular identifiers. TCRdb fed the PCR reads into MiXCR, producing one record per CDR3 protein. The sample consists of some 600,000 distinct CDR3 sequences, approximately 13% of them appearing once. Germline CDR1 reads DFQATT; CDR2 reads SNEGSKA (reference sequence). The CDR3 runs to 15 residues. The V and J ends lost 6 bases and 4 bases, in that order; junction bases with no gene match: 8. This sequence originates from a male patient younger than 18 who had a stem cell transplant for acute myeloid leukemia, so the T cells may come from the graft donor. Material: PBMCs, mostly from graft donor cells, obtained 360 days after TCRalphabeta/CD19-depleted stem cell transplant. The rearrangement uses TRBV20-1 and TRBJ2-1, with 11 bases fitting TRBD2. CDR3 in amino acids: CSALRGTSGYNEQFF. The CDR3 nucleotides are TGCAGTGCCCTAAGAGGGACTAGCGGATACAATGAGCAGTTCTTC.